This TCR beta chain comes out of a study of blood T cell repertoires in COVID-19. V was pared by 1 base and J by 2 bases, with 12 bases between. The CDR3 loop spans 15 amino acids. CDR1 LGHNA and CDR2 YNFKEQ come from the germline V gene. Original analysis: Reference gene primer amplification yielded estimated nucleated cell counts. Profiling relied on immunoSEQ multiplex PCR, and the TCRdb table lists in-frame clones only, not all of them. V, J and clone size are taken as reported in that table, and D and trimming were inferred from the DNA itself. Of 20,000 or so clones listed, 70% to 90% are singletons.

The sequence was obtained from a human donor with active COVID-19. The donor label of this sample is uncertain. The V and J genes are TRBV4-2 and TRBJ2-7; D possibly corresponds to TRBD1 (6 bases). Sequenced material: peripheral blood. Here the CDR3 reads CASSQAGTSTYEQYF. The CDR3 DNA follows: TGTGCCAGCAGCCAAGCCGGGACATCGACCTACGAGCAGTACTTC.